This is a list of T cell receptor beta chains from one sample in a study of blood T cell repertoires in COVID-19. Assay: immunoSEQ multiplex PCR; the TCRdb copy retains only in-frame clones and omits some. The profile shows 200,000 to 300,000 clones, around 83% of them singletons. Sequencing was performed on peripheral blood. These receptors came from a woman under 30 with acute or convalescent COVID-19. Each CDR3 is given with its conserved first and last residue. Fields, in order: D gene, J gene, CDR3 length, clone size, V gene, CDR3 protein, CDR3 DNA. The D gene is left open where the match is weak. Expanded clones get a size class; other rows say once, few or many, or leave the size out.

D: TRBD1
J: TRBJ1-2
length: 13
size: .
V: TRBV24-1
CDR3: CATKTGTEYGYTF
DNA: TGTGCCACTAAGACCGGGACAGAATATGGCTACACCTTC

D: TRBD1
J: TRBJ1-4
length: 17
size: few
V: TRBV19
CDR3: CASSSRRQGGSNEKLFF
DNA: TGTGCCAGTAGTTCGAGAAGACAGGGCGGGTCTAATGAAAAACTGTTTTTT

D: .
J: TRBJ1-5
length: 15
size: .
V: TRBV19
CDR3: CASSKLDRSNQPQHF
DNA: TGTGCCAGTAGTAAGTTGGACAGAAGCAATCAGCCCCAGCATTTT

D: TRBD2
J: TRBJ2-2
length: 15
size: .
V: TRBV7-8
CDR3: CASRVREVRSGELFF
DNA: TGTGCCAGCAGAGTACGGGAGGTCCGGTCCGGGGAGCTGTTTTTT

D: .
J: TRBJ2-7
length: 15
size: .
V: TRBV9
CDR3: CASSVAPGFAYEQYF
DNA: TGTGCCAGCAGCGTAGCGCCAGGATTCGCCTACGAGCAGTACTTC

D: TRBD1
J: TRBJ2-1
length: 14
size: few
V: TRBV4-3
CDR3: CASSQLDRNNEQFF
DNA: TGCGCCAGCAGCCAATTGGACAGGAACAATGAGCAGTTCTTC

D: .
J: TRBJ2-3
length: 17
size: .
V: TRBV6-4
CDR3: CASSDSSGGTHTDTQYF
DNA: TGTGCCAGCAGTGACTCGAGTGGCGGGACCCACACAGATACGCAGTATTTT

D: TRBD1
J: TRBJ2-7
length: 17
size: .
V: TRBV4-3
CDR3: CASSQDSQGVFSYEQYF
DNA: TGCGCCAGCAGCCAAGACTCGCAGGGGGTTTTTTCCTACGAGCAGTACTTC

D: TRBD2
J: TRBJ2-1
length: 14
size: .
V: TRBV6-2/TRBV6-3
CDR3: CASSYSSGGNEQFF
DNA: TGTGCCAGCAGTTACTCTAGCGGGGGCAATGAGCAGTTCTTC

D: .
J: TRBJ1-2
length: 12
size: .
V: TRBV3-1/TRBV3-2
CDR3: CASSQVPTGRCF
DNA: TGTGCCAGCAGCCAAGTTCCGACAGGTCGCTGCTTC

D: .
J: TRBJ2-6
length: 15
size: .
V: TRBV19
CDR3: CASSIAGYGANVLTF
DNA: TGTGCCAGTAGTATAGCAGGGTATGGGGCCAACGTCCTGACTTTC

D: TRBD1
J: TRBJ1-2
length: 13
size: .
V: TRBV6-2/TRBV6-3
CDR3: CASSYPGQGGYTF
DNA: TGTGCCAGCAGTTATCCCGGACAGGGTGGCTACACCTTC

D: .
J: TRBJ2-2
length: 18
size: .
V: TRBV21-1
CDR3: CASSQPLGAGGNTGELFF
DNA: TGTGCCAGCAGCCAACCGTTGGGGGCGGGGGGCAACACCGGGGAGCTGTTTTTT

D: .
J: TRBJ1-5
length: 13
size: .
V: TRBV27
CDR3: CASSFGGEQPQHF
DNA: TGTGCCAGCAGTTTCGGGGGGGAGCAGCCCCAGCATTTT

D: .
J: TRBJ2-1
length: 11
size: .
V: TRBV29-1
CDR3: CSVDGPGEQFF
DNA: TGCAGCGTTGACGGTCCTGGTGAGCAGTTCTTC

D: .
J: TRBJ2-3
length: 15
size: .
V: TRBV28
CDR3: CASSLSGGSTDTQYF
DNA: TGTGCCAGCAGTTTAAGCGGCGGGAGCACAGATACGCAGTATTTT

D: TRBD1
J: TRBJ1-1
length: 16
size: .
V: TRBV18
CDR3: CASSPAGTGGGTEAFF
DNA: TGTGCCAGCTCACCAGCCGGGACAGGGGGGGGCACTGAAGCTTTCTTT

D: TRBD1
J: TRBJ1-1
length: 14
size: .
V: TRBV5-1
CDR3: CASSSDTGATEAFF
DNA: TGCGCCAGCAGCTCAGATACAGGGGCCACTGAAGCTTTCTTT

D: TRBD2
J: TRBJ2-7
length: 15
size: once
V: TRBV4-1
CDR3: CASSQGGLAGDEQYF
DNA: TGCGCCAGCAGCCAAGGCGGACTAGCGGGAGACGAGCAGTACTTC

D: .
J: TRBJ2-1
length: 16
size: once
V: TRBV7-6
CDR3: CASSYSSGNSYNEQFF
DNA: TGTGCCAGCAGCTACAGTAGCGGAAACTCCTACAATGAGCAGTTCTTC

D: .
J: TRBJ1-6
length: 18
size: .
V: TRBV4-3
CDR3: CASSQESPGQSDNSPLHF
DNA: TGCGCCAGCAGCCAAGAGAGTCCCGGACAGTCAGATAATTCACCCCTCCACTTT

D: TRBD1
J: TRBJ2-5
length: 15
size: .
V: TRBV7-2
CDR3: CASSQGQGSGETQYF
DNA: TGTGCCAGCAGCCAGGGACAGGGGTCGGGGGAGACCCAGTACTTC

D: .
J: TRBJ2-5
length: 12
size: .
V: TRBV14
CDR3: CASRGFGETQYF
DNA: TGTGCCAGCCGAGGGTTTGGGGAGACCCAGTACTTC

D: .
J: TRBJ2-1
length: 15
size: once
V: TRBV7-3
CDR3: CASSQNGGSRYEQFF
DNA: TGTGCCAGCAGCCAAAATGGGGGGAGTAGGTATGAGCAGTTCTTC

D: TRBD2
J: TRBJ2-7
length: 16
size: .
V: TRBV19
CDR3: CASSLGLAGGSYEQYF
DNA: TGTGCCAGTAGCCTGGGACTAGCGGGAGGCTCGTACGAGCAGTACTTC

D: .
J: TRBJ2-7
length: 13
size: .
V: TRBV18
CDR3: CASSHRDSYEQYF
DNA: TGTGCCAGCTCACACCGGGACTCCTACGAGCAGTACTTC